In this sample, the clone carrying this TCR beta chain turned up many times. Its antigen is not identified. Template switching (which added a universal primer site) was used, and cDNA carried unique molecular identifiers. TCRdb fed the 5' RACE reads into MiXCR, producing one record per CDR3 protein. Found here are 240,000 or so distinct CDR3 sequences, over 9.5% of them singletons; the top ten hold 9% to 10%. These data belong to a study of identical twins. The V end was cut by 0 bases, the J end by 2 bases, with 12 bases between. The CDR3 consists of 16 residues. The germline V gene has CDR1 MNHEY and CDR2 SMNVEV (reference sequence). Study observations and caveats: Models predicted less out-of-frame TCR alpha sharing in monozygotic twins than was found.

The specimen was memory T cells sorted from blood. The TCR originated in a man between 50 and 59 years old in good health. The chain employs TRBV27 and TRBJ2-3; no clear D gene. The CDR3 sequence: CASSLSKFINTDTQYF. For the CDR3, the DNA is TGTGCCAGCAGTTTATCGAAGTTTATCAACACAGATACGCAGTATTTT.